These 11 T cell receptor beta chains came from one sample sequenced in a study of blood T cells in healthy people across ages. For the second PCR, which ran for roughly 6 to 11 cycles, a sample-barcoded 5' primer and a J-beta primer mix were used. Via MiXCR, TCRdb re-called the 5' RACE reads, giving one row per CDR3 protein. The sample records fewer than 750,000 distinct CDR3 sequences, about 45% being singletons. Input material: blood. The receptor source for this set is a man older than 75 in good health.

The chain links TRBV30 to TRBJ1-2; tentatively, D is TRBD1 (5 bases). Germline assignment: CDR1 GTSNPN and CDR2 SVGIG (reference sequence). The CDR3 is made up of 12 amino acids. The V gene lost 2 bases and the J gene lost 5 bases, with 9 bases spanning the gap. The CDR3 here is CAWSRQIYGYTF. In DNA, the CDR3 is TGTGCCTGGAGTCGACAGATATATGGCTACACCTTC.

V is TRBV28 and J is TRBJ1-2; D not resolved. V lost 5 bases and J 4 bases, leaving 17 bases between the germline ends. CDR1 is MDHEN, CDR2 SYDVKM, per germline. The CDR3 covers 15 residues. CDR3 amino acids: CASSNKAGNLYGYTF. CDR3 bases: TGTGCCAGCAGTAATAAAGCGGGGAACCTCTATGGCTACACCTTC.

This clonotype was counted a few times. The rearrangement uses TRBV7-2 and TRBJ2-3; 7 bases are a match to TRBD2. The CDR3 has 16 residues. With 5 bases clipped from V and 3 bases from J, the junction kept 11 bases outside the gene matches. Germline values: CDR1 SGHTA, CDR2 FQGNSA. CDR3 coding DNA: TGTGCCAGCAGCACCCCTGGGACGGGGGGTACAGATACGCAGTATTTT. Its translation is CASSTPGTGGTDTQYF.

The sample holds a few counts of this clonotype. The chain carries TRBV20-1 and TRBJ2-7, with no clear D. CDR3 size: 10 residues. In germline, CDR1 is DFQATT, CDR2 SNEGSKA (reference sequence). Trimming stripped 6 bases from V and 4 bases from J, with 7 bases between. The CDR3 spells CSAHSYEQYF. In DNA form, the CDR3 reads TGCAGTGCCCATTCATACGAGCAGTACTTC.

This rearrangement joins TRBV20-1 to TRBJ2-5, with 15 positions matching TRBD2. Germline V gene sequence: CDR1 DFQATT, CDR2 SNEGSKA (reference sequence). Unmatched junction bases numbered 8, after V lost 6 bases and J lost 0 bases. CDR3 length equals 17 residues. CDR3 sequence reads: CSARGLAGGSYQETQYF. In DNA form, the CDR3 reads TGCAGTGCCCGGGGACTAGCGGGGGGAAGTTACCAAGAGACCCAGTACTTC.

A few counts support this clonotype. The chain joins TRBV7-8 to TRBJ2-5; TRBD2 is a possible D gene (6 bases). The ends were cut back, 3 bases at V and 1 base at J, with 9 bases in the middle. This CDR3 has 14 amino acids. Germline values: CDR1 SGHVS, CDR2 FQNEAQ. CDR3 sequence (DNA): TGTGCCAGCAGCTTTACGGAGGGCCAAGAGACCCAGTACTTC. Translated: CASSFTEGQETQYF.

This clonotype was seen once. This chain uses TRBV2 with TRBJ2-7; TRBD2 matches at 7 bases. The CDR3 runs 13 residues. Germline loops: CDR1 SNHLY, CDR2 FYNNEI. V gave up 11 bases and J gave up 2 bases; unmatched junction bases: 9. The chain's CDR3 is CAGSGRVPYEQYF. The CDR3 DNA reads TGTGCCGGCTCTGGGAGGGTACCCTACGAGCAGTACTTC.

This clonotype turned up a few times. This may stem from a read error, because a much larger clone lies one nucleotide away. This rearrangement joins TRBV6-6 to TRBJ2-5, with 13 bases fitting TRBD2. V lost 10 bases, J lost 11 bases, and 16 bases stayed unmatched. The CDR3 is made up of 15 amino acids. Germline assignment: CDR1 MNHNY and CDR2 SVGAGI (reference sequence). CDR3 sequence (DNA): TGTGCCACTTCTGGGGGGACTAGCGGGAAATTTGAGCAGTACTTC. This codes for CATSGGTSGKFEQYF.

The CDR3 region is CSARPDDYGYTF. The CDR3 DNA is TGCAGTGCTAGACCGGACGATTATGGCTACACCTTC. The chain is built from TRBV20-1 and TRBJ1-2; D gene ambiguous. CDR1 DFQATT and CDR2 SNEGSKA come from the germline V gene (reference sequence). V dropped 2 bases and J dropped 5 bases, with 9 bases sitting between them. This CDR3 has 12 amino acids.

Remarks on this clonotype: A junction boundary mismatches the germline segment, possibly from a read error. V is TRBV7-2 and J is TRBJ2-3; 10 positions agree with TRBD2. Germline V gives CDR1 SGHTA, CDR2 FQGNSA. CDR3 length: 15 residues. The CDR3 spells CASSKWTSGTGTQYF. CDR3 coding DNA: TGTGCCAGCAGCAAATGGACTAGCGGCACAGGTACGCAGTATTTT.

The chain links TRBV20-1 to TRBJ2-7; D ambiguous. Germline V gives CDR1 DFQATT, CDR2 SNEGSKA (reference sequence). The V end was cut by 5 bases, the J end by 5 bases, with 7 bases between. The CDR3 totals 10 residues. In DNA form, the CDR3 reads TGCAGTGCTGCGACGGACGAGCAGTACTTC. It encodes CSAATDEQYF.